This T cell receptor (beta chain) was identified during a study of blood T cell repertoires in COVID-19. Overall study context: Acute-phase and convalescent COVID-19 samples originated in the United States, Italy and Spain.

In the original analysis: Estimated nucleated cell counts came from reference gene primer amplification. Produced via immunoSEQ multiplex PCR; TCRdb's table is partial and in-frame only. For V, J and clone size, that table is used; D and trimming come from the DNA. The sample holds about 30,000 clones, around 86% seen once. V lost 7 bases and J lost 5; bases outside the gene matches: 11. The germline CDR1 and CDR2 sequences are SNHLY and FYNNEI. This CDR3 comprises 16 residues. The material sequenced was peripheral blood. The V and J genes are TRBV2 and TRBJ2-5, with 12 bases fitting TRBD2. This clonotype was obtained from a human donor in a cohort sampled during active COVID-19. The donor label of this sample is uncertain. CDR3 DNA sequence: TGTGCCAGCACCAAGGAGAGGCTAGCGGGAGGGGAGACCCAGTACTTC. Protein sequence: CASTKERLAGGETQYF. Variable domain in full (rest from reference TRBV2 and TRBJ2-5): EPEVTQTPSHQVTQMGQEVILRCVPISNHLYFYWYRQILGQKVEFLVSFYNNEISEKSEIFDDQFSVERPDGSNFTLKIRSTKLEDSAMYFCASTKERLAGGETQYFGPGTRLLVL.